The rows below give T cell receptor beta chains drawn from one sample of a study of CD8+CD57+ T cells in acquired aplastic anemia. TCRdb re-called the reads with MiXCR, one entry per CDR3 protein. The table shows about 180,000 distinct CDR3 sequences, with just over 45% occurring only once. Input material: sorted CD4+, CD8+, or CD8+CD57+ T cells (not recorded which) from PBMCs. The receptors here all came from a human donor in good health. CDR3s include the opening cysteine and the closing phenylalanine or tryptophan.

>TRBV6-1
CASSVASGNSPLHF
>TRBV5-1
CASSLGSKYNEQFF
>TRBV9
CASSSTTGSDTQYF
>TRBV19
CASSSPLGQETQYF
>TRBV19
CASSYTDRGRTEAFF
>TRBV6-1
CASSTPGLPAYEQYF
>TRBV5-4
CASSLAGGGNEKLFF
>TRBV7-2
CASQGGQASYEQYF
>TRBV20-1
CSAGTGHSYEQYF
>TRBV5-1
CASGGSYNEQFF
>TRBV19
CASTPLMTVNNEQFF
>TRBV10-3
CAISVDSLNTEAFF
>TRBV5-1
CASSVVPTGGEDTQYF
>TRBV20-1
CSARPGQGEYSPLHF
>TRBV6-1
CASRLIDRPNEQFF
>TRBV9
CASSEGAGTSNEQFF
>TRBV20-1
CSARDKMNTEAFF
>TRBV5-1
CASSSGLGYEQYF
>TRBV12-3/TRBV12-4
CASSWTSGRASNEQFF
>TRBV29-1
CSVDGAWGETQYF
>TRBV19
CASRIGLAGDNEQFF
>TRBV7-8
CASSLAPAGLSNQPQHF
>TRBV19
CASSIQRWGEAFF
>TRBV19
CASKVGQTNTEAFF
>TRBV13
CASSLGRLRDTQYF
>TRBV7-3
CASSQGDEQFF
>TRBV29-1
CSHANRGTSSYTF